These 32 T cell receptor beta chains were sequenced from one sample in a study of human T cells and chemical hapten exposure. TCRdb redid the calling of the RACE reads with MiXCR, one entry per CDR3 protein. The data show 40,000 to 45,000 distinct CDR3 sequences, about 4% seen once. The time point is: healthy volunteer bleed at 6 weeks. Whole blood that had not been fractionated was the source of extracted total RNA. The sample consisted of whole blood. The receptor source for this set is a human donor in good health. Some clones in this sample may be carry-over from other donors' samples.

The chain has TRBV6-4 and TRBJ2-5, with 10 bases identical to TRBD2. V was pared by 6 bases and J by 5 bases, with 9 bases of the junction left unmatched. This CDR3 comprises 15 residues. CDR1 is MRHNA, CDR2 SNTAGT, per germline. CDR3 sequence (DNA): TGTGCCAGCAGCCCGACAGCGGGAGGGTCCGAGACCCAGTACTTC. It encodes CASSPTAGGSETQYF.

This clonotype came up many times. The rearrangement links TRBV18 to TRBJ2-7; maybe TRBD1 (5 bases). Per germline, CDR1 KGHSH and CDR2 LQKENI. V lost 1 base and J 6 bases, leaving 16 bases between the germline ends. The CDR3 loop spans 15 amino acids. This CDR3 is CASSPLDSTPREQYF. CDR3 coding DNA: TGTGCCAGCTCACCACTAGACAGTACCCCCCGCGAGCAGTACTTC.

This clonotype has a count of ten or more. The chain recombines TRBV28 with TRBJ2-7; 9 bases align to TRBD1. With V trimmed by 6 bases and J by 1 base, 7 bases remained unmatched. The CDR3 covers 15 residues. CDR1 is MDHEN and CDR2 is SYDVKM in the germline V gene. DNA for the CDR3: TGTGCCAGCAGAGAGATGGGGACAGGGTCCTACGAGCAGTACTTC. Residues: CASREMGTGSYEQYF.

This clonotype occurred many times. The chain recombines TRBV4-2 with TRBJ2-7, with 7 positions matching TRBD2. Germline V gene sequence: CDR1 LGHNA, CDR2 YNFKEQ. J lost 0 bases, V lost 0 bases, and 5 bases had no gene match. The CDR3 spans 16 residues. CDR3 region: CASSQDLAVSSYEQYF. CDR3 DNA: TGTGCCAGCAGCCAAGACCTAGCGGTTAGCTCCTACGAGCAGTACTTC.

Ten or more counts support this clonotype. This chain joins TRBV9 and TRBJ1-1; TRBD1 agrees at 7 bases. The V and J ends lost 1 base and 5 bases, in that order; junction bases with no gene match: 11. CDR3 length equals 16 residues. Germline V lookup: CDR1 SGDLS, CDR2 YYNGEE. The CDR3 sequence: CASSVSGAQGRTEAFF. CDR3 coding DNA: TGTGCCAGCAGCGTATCGGGGGCACAGGGGAGAACTGAAGCTTTCTTT.

In this sample, this clonotype turned up many times. This chain joins TRBV18 and TRBJ2-1, with D unclear. The V end lost 1 base, the J end lost 9 bases, and 13 bases lay between the germline ends. This CDR3 spans 14 amino acids. Germline lookup yields CDR1 KGHSH and CDR2 LQKENI. The CDR3 DNA reads as TGTGCCAGCTCACCACGAGATAAAGTGGGTGAGCAGTTCTTC. This translates into CASSPRDKVGEQFF.

The chain is built from TRBV5-4 and TRBJ2-1; 14 bases line up with TRBD2. Germline values: CDR1 SGHNT, CDR2 YYREEE (reference sequence). This CDR3 is 18 amino acids long. Trimming at V came to 0 bases and at J to 12 bases, leaving 14 bases not matched to a gene. The CDR3 region has the DNA TGTGCCAGCAGCTTGGATCTACGACTAGCGGGAGGGTCGTTGGGGCAGTTCTTC. Amino acids: CASSLDLRLAGGSLGQFF.

The rearrangement uses TRBV28 and TRBJ1-2; tentative D call: TRBD1 (6 bases). The CDR3 contains 15 residues. Germline V gene data show CDR1 as MDHEN and CDR2 as SYDVKM. Trimming pared 1 base from V and 2 bases from J, leaving 11 bases between. The CDR3 DNA is TGTGCCAGCAGTTTATCATCTACAGGGAACTATGGCTACACCTTC. Translation: CASSLSSTGNYGYTF.

This clonotype has a count of ten or more. The chain links TRBV6-2 or TRBV6-3 to TRBJ2-3, with a weak D call TRBD1 (5 bases). The CDR3 runs to 14 residues. V was trimmed by 5 bases and J by 0 bases, leaving 9 bases between them. Germline V lookup: CDR1 MNHEY, CDR2 SVGEGT. For the CDR3, the DNA is TGTGCCAGCAGTGGCGACAGCAGCACAGATACGCAGTATTTT. This sequence encodes CASSGDSSTDTQYF.

Only a few counts were recorded for this clonotype. The chain links TRBV6-5 to TRBJ2-6; tentative D call: TRBD1 (5 bases). Germline-derived CDR1 and CDR2 are MNHEY and SVGAGI. CDR3 length equals 17 residues. Deletions cut 0 bases from V and 0 bases from J, with 9 bases between. CDR3 nucleotides: TGTGCCAGCAGTTACTCGAGACAGCTCTCTGGGGCCAACGTCCTGACTTTC. Its protein is CASSYSRQLSGANVLTF.

In this sample, this clonotype turned up many times. This chain joins TRBV28 and TRBJ1-5; D gene uncertain. The CDR3 loop spans 13 amino acids. Between the trimmed V and J ends, which lost 1 base and 4 bases, there was a span of 5 bases. The germline V gene has CDR1 MDHEN and CDR2 SYDVKM. The chain's CDR3 is CASSLLQNQPQHF. CDR3 bases: TGTGCCAGCAGTTTATTACAGAATCAGCCCCAGCATTTT.

This sequence joins TRBV19 and TRBJ1-3; 8 nucleotides agree with TRBD1. The V segment lost 6 bases and the J segment 0 bases; nucleotides outside the gene matches: 4. This CDR3 contains 15 residues. Per germline, CDR1 LNHDA and CDR2 SQIVND (reference sequence). The CDR3 reads CASSRQGISGNTIYF. DNA for the CDR3: TGTGCCAGTAGCCGACAGGGGATCTCTGGAAACACCATATATTTT.

This clonotype has at least ten counts. The chain uses TRBV6-5 and TRBJ2-7, with TRBD2 identical over 8 bases. CDR3 size: 15 residues. Looked up from germline, CDR1 is MNHEY and CDR2 is SVGAGI. Trimming took 6 bases from V and 2 from J; bases not matched to a gene: 9. The CDR3, as DNA: TGTGCCAGCAGCCGACACGGGGGGGCCCCCTACGAGCAGTACTTC. Amino acids: CASSRHGGAPYEQYF.

This clonotype was counted at least ten times. The gene calls are TRBV14 and TRBJ2-3, with D uncertain. Germline V lookup: CDR1 SGHDN, CDR2 FVKESK. This CDR3 region has 13 residues. Trimming removed 3 bases at V and 14 bases at J, with 18 bases between. CDR3 residues: CASSHYAQRLRYF. The CDR3 nucleotides read TGTGCCAGCAGCCACTACGCTCAGAGGCTTCGGTATTTT.

V is TRBV7-9 and J is TRBJ2-5; D remains ambiguous. V was trimmed by 1 base and J by 2 bases, leaving 11 bases between them. Germline V CDR1 and CDR2: SEHNR, FQNEAQ (reference sequence). The CDR3 is 15 amino acids. Here the CDR3 reads CASSLDSTQQETQYF. The CDR3 coding sequence is TGTGCCAGCAGCTTAGATTCGACACAGCAAGAGACCCAGTACTTC.

In this sample, this clonotype turned up a few times. The V call is TRBV28, the J call TRBJ1-2, with no clear D. Looked up from germline, CDR1 is MDHEN and CDR2 is SYDVKM. CDR3 length equals 20 residues. V was pared by 3 bases and J by 1 base, with 27 bases between. CDR3 sequence: CASSFGWFGFGNPDNYGYTF. The CDR3 nucleotides read TGTGCCAGCAGTTTTGGGTGGTTCGGGTTCGGGAACCCCGATAACTATGGCTACACCTTC.

This clonotype was observed at least ten times. V and J are TRBV5-1 and TRBJ1-1, with D unclear. The CDR3 has 16 amino acids. Germline V gene sequence: CDR1 SGHRS, CDR2 YFSETQ. V was shortened by 0 bases and J by 0 bases, with 12 bases between the two germline ends. As DNA, the CDR3 is TGCGCCAGCAGCTTGGGGCAGCCATCCATGAACACTGAAGCTTTCTTT. As protein: CASSLGQPSMNTEAFF.

At least ten counts were recorded for this clonotype. The V call is TRBV5-1, the J call TRBJ1-1; no firm D call. The V end lost 0 bases, the J end lost 3 bases, and 9 bases lay between the germline ends. Germline-derived CDR1 and CDR2 are SGHRS and YFSETQ. This CDR3 region has 14 residues. The CDR3 here is CASSLGWGDTEAFF. CDR3 DNA: TGCGCCAGCAGCTTGGGTTGGGGAGACACTGAAGCTTTCTTT.

This clonotype was seen a few times. The rearrangement links TRBV28 to TRBJ2-1; D call uncertain. This CDR3 comprises 17 residues. Germline V gene data show CDR1 as MDHEN and CDR2 as SYDVKM. V was trimmed by 2 bases and J by 0 bases, leaving 14 bases between them. The CDR3 region has the DNA TGTGCCAGCAGTTTAGGTCTCATCAGGAGCTCCTACAATGAGCAGTTCTTC. Its translation: CASSLGLIRSSYNEQFF.

This clonotype was recorded at least ten times. The chain couples TRBV20-1 to TRBJ2-4; no clear D gene. This CDR3 has 16 residues. V lost 0 bases and J 0 bases, leaving 12 bases between the germline ends. In germline, CDR1 is DFQATT, CDR2 SNEGSKA (reference sequence). The CDR3 loop is CSARDTRREAKNIQYF. The CDR3 nucleotides are TGCAGTGCTAGAGATACCCGTAGGGAAGCCAAAAACATTCAGTACTTC.

This clonotype was counted many times. V usage is TRBV9 and J usage is TRBJ2-7, with D unresolved. This CDR3 has 14 amino acids. With 0 bases removed from V and 2 bases from J, the gap between germline ends came to 9 bases. Germline-derived CDR1 and CDR2 are SGDLS and YYNGEE. CDR3 loop: CASSVVPGTYEQYF. In DNA form, the CDR3 reads TGTGCCAGCAGCGTAGTGCCAGGTACCTACGAGCAGTACTTC.

This clonotype was counted many times. The CDR3 reads CASSLDSGSGYNEQFF. The DNA of the CDR3 is TGTGCCAGCAGCTTAGATTCGGGATCCGGATACAATGAGCAGTTCTTC. The V call is TRBV7-9, the J call TRBJ2-1, with TRBD2 as a possible D gene (5 bases). CDR1 and CDR2 (germline): SEHNR, FQNEAQ (reference sequence). The CDR3 is 16 residues long. With 1 base removed from V and 4 bases from J, the gap between germline ends came to 14 bases.

This clonotype was detected ten times or more. The chain employs TRBV5-6 and TRBJ2-3; 15 nucleotides align to TRBD2. This CDR3 spans 17 amino acids. CDR1 and CDR2 (germline): SGHDT, YYEEEE. Losses at the gene ends were 3 bases for V and 5 bases for J; bases not matched to a gene: 7. CDR3 nucleotide sequence: TGTGCCAGCAGCTCCAGCCTGGGACTAGCGGGAGGAGATACGCAGTATTTT. This codes for CASSSSLGLAGGDTQYF.

This clonotype was seen repeatedly, ten times or more. The genes are TRBV7-6 and TRBJ2-1; TRBD2 is a possible D gene (5 bases). CDR3 length: 16 residues. Trimming took off 5 bases at V and 8 bases at J, with 22 bases between the two ends. Per germline, CDR1 SGHVS and CDR2 FNYEAQ. The CDR3 here is CASSPEPRSSSDEQFF. For the CDR3, the DNA is TGTGCCAGCAGCCCAGAACCTCGGAGCAGTAGCGATGAGCAGTTCTTC.

This clonotype was detected many times. The chain links TRBV20-1 to TRBJ2-1; D is uncertain. The CDR3 has 14 residues. Trimming stripped 5 bases from V and 7 bases from J, with 18 bases between. From germline, CDR1 is DFQATT and CDR2 SNEGSKA (reference sequence). The CDR3 region is CSAPYRPTVNEQFF. CDR3 DNA: TGCAGTGCTCCCTACCGACCGACCGTTAATGAGCAGTTCTTC.

The table lists this clonotype with many counts. V gene TRBV5-1 combines with J gene TRBJ1-2, with D uncertain. CDR1 and CDR2 (germline): SGHRS, YFSETQ. Trimming took off 3 bases at V and 0 bases at J, with 9 bases between the two ends. CDR3 length: 14 amino acids. CDR3 DNA: TGCGCCAGCAGCTCCACCGGAGCTAACTATGGCTACACCTTC. Protein: CASSSTGANYGYTF.

V and J are TRBV12-3 or TRBV12-4 and TRBJ2-2; TRBD1 matches at 10 bases. The CDR3 has 15 residues. Unmatched junction bases numbered 4, after V lost 5 bases and J lost 4 bases. The CDR3 loop reads CASSPGQGSTGELFF. In nucleotides, the CDR3 is TGTGCCAGCAGTCCGGGACAGGGGAGCACCGGGGAGCTGTTTTTT.

This chain uses TRBV12-3 or TRBV12-4 with TRBJ1-1, with 10 bases matching TRBD1. V dropped 6 bases and J dropped 2; count of bases not matched to a gene: 12. This CDR3 has 17 amino acids. The CDR3 loop is CASSRDDRGPANTEAFF. The CDR3 coding sequence is TGTGCCAGCAGCCGGGATGACAGGGGGCCTGCAAACACTGAAGCTTTCTTT.

The V call is TRBV27, the J call TRBJ2-6, with D unresolved. V was shortened by 3 bases and J by 0 bases, with 6 bases between the two germline ends. The CDR3 runs 15 residues. From germline, CDR1 is MNHEY and CDR2 SMNVEV (reference sequence). The CDR3 loop reads CASSFRNSGANVLTF. CDR3 DNA sequence: TGTGCCAGCAGTTTCCGGAACTCTGGGGCCAACGTCCTGACTTTC.

This clonotype was seen at least ten times. V and J are TRBV28 and TRBJ2-2; 9 bases match TRBD2. Germline CDR1 is MDHEN and CDR2 is SYDVKM. CDR3 size: 14 residues. After removal of 6 bases from V and 2 bases from J, the junction contained 1 base not matched to a gene. The CDR3 coding sequence is TGTGCCAGCAGACTAGCGGGCAACACCGGGGAGCTGTTTTTT. Protein: CASRLAGNTGELFF. Complete variable domain (other parts from reference TRBV28 and TRBJ2-2): DVKVTQSSRYLVKRTGEKVFLECVQDMDHENMFWYRQDPGLGLRLIYFSYDVKMKEKGDIPEGYSVSREKKERFSLILESASTNQTSMYLCASRLAGNTGELFFGEGSRLTVL.

At least ten counts were recorded for this clonotype. The rearrangement uses TRBV6-6 and TRBJ2-7; 8 bases line up with TRBD2. CDR1 and CDR2 (germline): MNHNY, SVGAGI (reference sequence). V dropped 8 bases and J dropped 5; count of bases not matched to a gene: 8. The CDR3 is 13 residues long. The CDR3 sequence: CASRRGGFNEQYF. CDR3 sequence (DNA): TGTGCCAGCCGCCGGGGGGGGTTCAACGAGCAGTACTTC.

Notes on this clonotype: A much larger clone is a single base away; this may be a read error. V gene TRBV20-1 combines with J gene TRBJ2-1, with TRBD2 as a possible D gene (6 bases). The CDR3 totals 15 residues. The germline V gene encodes CDR1 DFQATT and CDR2 SNEGSKA (reference sequence). The chain's CDR3 is CSAEPPDYYYDEQFF. CDR3 bases: TGCAGTGCTGAGCCTCCGGACTATTACTACGATGAGCAGTTCTTC.